These 15 T cell receptor beta chains came from one sample sequenced in a study of T cell responses to AZD1222 COVID-19 vaccine. The data were produced by immunoSEQ multiplex PCR, yet TCRdb's version contains in-frame clones alone and is incomplete. The data show fewer than 130,000 clones, 92% seen once. The source was peripheral blood, collected on day 0 of AZD1222 vaccination. These receptors were collected from an adult in good health.

CDR3 nucleotides: TGTGCCTGGAGGACCGGACAGCCTAATCAGCCCCAGCATTTT. Protein sequence: CAWRTGQPNQPQHF. This rearrangement joins TRBV30 to TRBJ1-5, with D possibly matching TRBD1 (6 bases). Germline lookup yields CDR1 GTSNPN and CDR2 SVGIG (reference sequence). CDR3 length equals 14 residues. Trimming shortened V by 3 bases and J by 4 bases, and 13 bases separated the two germline ends.

The rearrangement links TRBV16 to TRBJ2-7, with a possible D match to TRBD1 (6 bases). The CDR3 is 15 amino acids. Germline assignment: CDR1 KGHSY and CDR2 FQNENV. V shed 5 bases and J shed 3 bases, with 17 bases lying between them. CDR3 bases: TGTGCCAGCAGCGCTTACGGGACAACAAACTACGAGCAGTACTTC. Amino acids: CASSAYGTTNYEQYF.

The CDR3 region is CASSPPRTGVDNEQFF. The CDR3 DNA is TGTGCCAGCTCACCACCGAGGACAGGGGTCGACAATGAGCAGTTCTTC. The J gene is TRBJ2-1, the V gene TRBV18; 9 bases map to TRBD1. The J segment lost 5 bases and the V segment lost 0 bases, leaving 5 bases of the junction unmatched. Germline CDR1 reads KGHSH; CDR2 reads LQKENI. The CDR3 length is 16 residues.

The chain has TRBV24-1 and TRBJ2-3, with D perhaps TRBD2 (7 bases). Germline CDR1 reads KGHDR; CDR2 reads SFDVKD. This CDR3 region has 15 residues. V was pared by 5 bases and J by 3 bases, with 14 bases between. CDR3 loop: CATSVGGAGTDTQYF. Written as DNA, the CDR3 is TGTGCCACCAGTGTTGGGGGGGCGGGAACAGATACGCAGTATTTT.

The CDR3 sequence: CASSEQTSTDTQYF. The CDR3 DNA reads TGTGCCAGCAGCGAGCAGACCAGCACAGATACGCAGTATTTT. The chain carries TRBV9 and TRBJ2-3; no definite D call. The CDR3 totals 14 residues. Germline CDR1 SGDLS, CDR2 YYNGEE. V was cut by 3 bases and J by 0 bases, with 8 bases left in between.

J is TRBJ2-7 and V is TRBV12-3 or TRBV12-4; D is unresolved. Trimming took off 6 bases at V and 5 bases at J, with 14 bases between the two ends. This CDR3 is 13 amino acids long. The CDR3 sequence is CASRDTDVHEQYF. In nucleotides, the CDR3 is TGTGCCAGCAGGGATACGGACGTCCACGAGCAGTACTTC.

The CDR3 spells CAWSVSGEEQYF. For the CDR3, the DNA is TGTGCCTGGAGTGTGAGCGGGGAGGAGCAGTACTTC. V and J are TRBV30 and TRBJ2-7; TRBD2 matches 7 bases. The germline CDR1 and CDR2 sequences are GTSNPN and SVGIG (reference sequence). The CDR3 runs to 12 residues. The J segment lost 7 bases and the V segment lost 0 bases, leaving 3 bases of the junction unmatched.

The chain joins TRBV27 to TRBJ2-1, with D perhaps matching TRBD2 (6 bases). The CDR3 has 15 residues. The ends were cut back, 2 bases at V and 2 bases at J, with 10 bases in the middle. CDR1 is MNHEY and CDR2 is SMNVEV in the germline V gene (reference sequence). The CDR3 bases are TGTGCCAGCAGTTTAGGTGGCGGGACCTACAATGAGCAGTTCTTC. Its translation is CASSLGGGTYNEQFF.

This chain joins TRBV7-9 and TRBJ1-2; TRBD1 aligns across 9 bases. Losses at the gene ends were 1 base for V and 7 bases for J; bases not matched to a gene: 7. Germline V lookup: CDR1 SEHNR, CDR2 FQNEAQ (reference sequence). The CDR3 covers 15 residues. The CDR3 is CASSLGIRDRVGYTF. For the CDR3, the DNA is TGTGCCAGCAGCTTAGGAATACGGGACAGGGTTGGCTACACCTTC.

This sequence joins TRBV7-8 and TRBJ1-4; D ambiguous. V lost 3 bases to trimming and J lost 7 bases, with 9 bases between them. CDR1 SGHVS and CDR2 FQNEAQ come from the germline V gene. CDR3 size: 13 residues. The CDR3 is CASSFPPAEKLFF. In DNA, the CDR3 is TGTGCCAGCAGCTTTCCACCTGCTGAAAAACTGTTTTTT.

J is TRBJ1-1 and V is TRBV4-2; TRBD1 matches 8 bases. This CDR3 has 13 residues. Germline CDR1 is LGHNA and CDR2 is YNFKEQ. The J segment lost 11 bases and the V segment lost 0 bases, leaving 5 bases of the junction unmatched. Here the CDR3 reads CASSQDRGRMAFF. The CDR3 DNA follows: TGTGCCAGCAGCCAAGACAGGGGGCGAATGGCTTTCTTT.

This clone has a single count. J is TRBJ2-1 and V is TRBV14; 11 bases fit TRBD2. CDR3 size: 16 residues. Germline CDR1 SGHDN, CDR2 FVKESK. V was pared by 1 base and J by 4 bases, with 3 bases of the junction left unmatched. CDR3 in DNA: TGTGCCAGCAGCCAAGTTAGACTAGCGGGGTACAATGAGCAGTTCTTC. Translation: CASSQVRLAGYNEQFF.

This clone was seen once. The rearrangement uses TRBV15 and TRBJ2-7; the D is unclear. The CDR3 runs to 13 residues. Looked up from germline, CDR1 is LNHNV and CDR2 is YYDKDF (reference sequence). V shed 3 bases and J shed 2 bases, with 8 bases lying between them. Here the CDR3 reads CATSRDPAYEQYF. CDR3 coding DNA: TGTGCCACCAGCAGGGACCCTGCCTACGAGCAGTACTTC.

V usage is TRBV2 and J usage is TRBJ1-4, with TRBD1 matching 8 bases. With 4 bases clipped from V and 7 bases from J, the junction kept 8 bases outside the gene matches. From germline, CDR1 is SNHLY and CDR2 FYNNEI. The CDR3 consists of 15 residues. The CDR3 DNA follows: TGTGCCAGCAGTGCTCTCAGGGGGCTAGGTGAAAAACTGTTTTTT. Amino acid sequence: CASSALRGLGEKLFF. Using reference TRBV2 and TRBJ1-4 for the parts outside the CDR3, the full variable domain is EPEVTQTPSHQVTQMGQEVILRCVPISNHLYFYWYRQILGQKVEFLVSFYNNEISEKSEIFDDQFSVERPDGSNFTLKIRSTKLEDSAMYFCASSALRGLGEKLFFGSGTQLSVL.

The V gene is TRBV10-3, the J gene TRBJ2-7; 11 bases agree with TRBD2. Germline V gene data show CDR1 as ENHRY and CDR2 as SYGVKD. There are 17 residues in the CDR3. Germline trimming cut 3 bases from V and 4 bases from J; bases unmatched to any gene: 11. CDR3 DNA sequence: TGTGCCATCAGTGAAAGGGGACTAGCGGAAAAGGGATACGAGCAGTACTTC. Amino acids: CAISERGLAEKGYEQYF.